The rows below give T cell receptor beta chains drawn from one sample of a study of blood T cells in healthy people across ages. One entry per CDR3 protein, called by TCRdb with MiXCR from the 5' RACE reads. The table lists over 550,000 distinct CDR3 sequences, about 30% of them singletons. Specimen: blood. Receptor source: a woman at least 80 years old in good health. Both conserved end residues are trimmed from each CDR3.

V gene	J gene	CDR3 protein
TRBV20-1	NA	STGRSDEQY
TRBV10-3	TRBJ2-7	AISESPRGGEQY
TRBV30	TRBJ2-2	AWSKANTGELF
TRBV27	TRBJ1-2	ASKPGNSGYGYT
TRBV20-1	TRBJ1-2	SASIDGRYGYT
TRBV28	TRBJ1-5	ASRVQGFNQPQH
TRBV29-1	TRBJ1-1	SARGTATSLAF
TRBV7-9	TRBJ2-3	ASSQYYADTQY
TRBV5-1	TRBJ1-4	ASSLDRTNEKLF
TRBV7-2	TRBJ2-5	ANSLRWDRVTETQY
TRBV4-1	TRBJ2-1	ASSQGRDPPLSNEQF
TRBV5-1	TRBJ2-3	ASSLGGRGIDTQY
TRBV7-2	NA	ASSLTGGADEQY
TRBV2	TRBJ1-3	ASSERGFGNTIY
TRBV10-3	TRBJ2-7	AISGQGLGASDEQY
TRBV6-4	TRBJ2-3	ASSASGSTDAQY
TRBV5-1	TRBJ1-2	ASSLDTAKDVYGYT
TRBV4-1	TRBJ2-5	ASSQEGGNQETQY
TRBV5-1	TRBJ2-1	ASSPGSGGAINEQF
TRBV20-1	TRBJ2-3	SASSTGHTDTQY
TRBV5-1	TRBJ2-7	ASSLAPGSSYEQY
TRBV11-2	TRBJ2-3	ASSLVGMQY
TRBV20-1	TRBJ1-2	SARGGPGGDYRGYT
TRBV29-1	TRBJ1-1	SAPTLGRTEAF
TRBV10-2	TRBJ2-7	ASSVSGVYEQY
TRBV7-2	TRBJ2-1	ASSYLNEQF
TRBV7-8	TRBJ1-5	ASSLDTGALQPQH
TRBV2	TRBJ1-5	ASSGGQGSNQPQH
TRBV12-3/TRBV12-4	TRBJ2-4	ASSAGQGGWQY
TRBV6-1	TRBJ2-7	ASTEIPTSYEQY
TRBV20-1	TRBJ2-7	SARDRRGASVFYEQY
TRBV5-1	TRBJ1-2	ASSLQGSLANYGYT
TRBV9	TRBJ1-2	ASSVEPGGNYGYT
TRBV7-2	TRBJ2-5	ASSRGQGVGETQY
TRBV12-3/TRBV12-4	TRBJ1-2	ASSLGTNYGYT
TRBV24-1	TRBJ2-5	ATSDTGRNEQY
TRBV21-1	TRBJ1-2	ASRPGHPGGSYGYT
TRBV29-1	TRBJ1-1	SVEDRGWMNTEAF
TRBV9	TRBJ2-5	ASSRDPTGQETQY